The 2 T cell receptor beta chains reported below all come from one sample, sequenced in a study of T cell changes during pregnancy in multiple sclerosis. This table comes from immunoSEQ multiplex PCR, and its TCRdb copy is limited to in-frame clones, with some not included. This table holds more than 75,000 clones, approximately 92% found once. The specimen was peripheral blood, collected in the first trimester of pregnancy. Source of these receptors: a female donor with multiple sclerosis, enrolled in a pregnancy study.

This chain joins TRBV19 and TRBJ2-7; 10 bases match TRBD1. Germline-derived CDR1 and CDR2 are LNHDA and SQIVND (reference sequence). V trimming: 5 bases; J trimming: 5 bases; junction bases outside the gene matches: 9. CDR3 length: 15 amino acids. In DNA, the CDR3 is TGTGCCAGTAGTCTATGGGGACAGGGGCTGGACGAGCAGTACTTC. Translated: CASSLWGQGLDEQYF.

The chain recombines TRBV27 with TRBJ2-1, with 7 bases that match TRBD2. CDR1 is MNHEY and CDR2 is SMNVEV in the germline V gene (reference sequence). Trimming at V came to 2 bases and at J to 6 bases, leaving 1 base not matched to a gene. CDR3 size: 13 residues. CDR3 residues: CASSLGRANEQFF. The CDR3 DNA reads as TGTGCCAGCAGTTTAGGGAGGGCCAATGAGCAGTTCTTC.